This is a list of T cell receptor beta chains from one sample in a study of cytomegalovirus exposure and HLA in healthy donors. The assay was immunoSEQ multiplex PCR, and TCRdb's table has in-frame clones only and misses some. This sample has about 180,000 clones, with around 80% found just once. The sample was PBMCs. The receptor source for this set is a man aged 35 to 55 in good health and CMV-seronegative. CDR3s include the opening cysteine and the closing phenylalanine or tryptophan. A D gene is named only where the DNA matches it firmly. Rows give clone size only sometimes, using once, few, many, or a class for an expanded clone.

v_gene,j_gene,d_gene,abundance,CDR3nt,CDR3aa
TRBV18,TRBJ2-1,TRBD2,-,TGTGCCAGCTCACCGGGCGGGAGGGCTGATGAGCAGTTCTTC,CASSPGGRADEQFF
TRBV30,TRBJ1-5,-,-,TGTGCCTGGAGGGCCGGAACGGGTTACAATCAGCCCCAGCATTTT,CAWRAGTGYNQPQHF
TRBV28,TRBJ1-5,-,-,TGTGCCAGCAGTGCACCCCCGGGGACACTTTATCAGTCCCAGCATTTT,CASSAPPGTLYQSQHF
TRBV5-1,TRBJ2-3,TRBD2,-,TGCGCCAGCAGCTTGACTAGCGGGGGGCGTGGAGATACGCAGTATTTT,CASSLTSGGRGDTQYF
TRBV19,TRBJ2-1,TRBD2,-,TGTGCCAGTAGTATTAATTTAGCGGGAGGGATCAATGAGCAGTTCTTC,CASSINLAGGINEQFF
TRBV30,TRBJ2-1,TRBD2,-,TGTGCCTGGAGGGGGACTAGCGGGGGGGGACTCAGCTCCTACAATGAGCAGTTCTTC,CAWRGTSGGGLSSYNEQFF
TRBV7-2,TRBJ1-5,-,few,TGTGCCAGCAGCTTAGCAATCCGGGATCAGCCCCAGCATTTT,CASSLAIRDQPQHF
TRBV5-1,TRBJ2-1,TRBD2,-,TGCGCCAGCAGGGGTTTGGGACTAGCGGGTAATGAGCAGTTCTTC,CASRGLGLAGNEQFF
TRBV7-2,TRBJ1-4,TRBD1,-,TGTGCCAGCAGCTTAGAGGCGCAGGGGGCGGAAAAACTGTTTTTT,CASSLEAQGAEKLFF
TRBV6-6,TRBJ1-1,-,-,TGTGCCAGCAGCCCAACGGAGCTCAAACCTTTCTTT,CASSPTELKPFF
TRBV5-4,TRBJ1-1,TRBD1,-,TGTGCCAGCAGCTTGCTACCGGGACAGGGGGTTTTGGACACTGAAGCTTTCTTT,CASSLLPGQGVLDTEAFF
TRBV5-8,TRBJ2-1,TRBD1,once,TGTGCCAGCAGACGGACAGGGGCATACAATGAGCAGTTCTTC,CASRRTGAYNEQFF
TRBV7-3,TRBJ2-2,-,-,TGTGCCAGCAGCCGCTCAGGGTCCATGAGCGGGGAGCTGTTTTTT,CASSRSGSMSGELFF
TRBV2,TRBJ1-5,TRBD1,-,TGTGCCAGCAGGGTCGAAGGGGGCGGACAGCCCCAGCATTTT,CASRVEGGGQPQHF
TRBV30,TRBJ2-7,TRBD2,-,TGTGCCTGGAGAGCGGGAGGGCCCTACGAGCAGTACTTC,CAWRAGGPYEQYF
TRBV30,TRBJ1-5,-,-,TGTGCCTGGAGTGTTGGTACGGTTAATCAGCCCCAGCATTTT,CAWSVGTVNQPQHF
TRBV7-8,TRBJ2-7,-,-,TGTGCCAGCAGCTTAGGCAGGGTCTCCCGTAGGAAGCAGTACTTC,CASSLGRVSRRKQYF
TRBV19,TRBJ1-4,-,few,TGTGCCAGTAGTATGGCCGGGAGTGGTGAAAAACTGTTTTTT,CASSMAGSGEKLFF
TRBV30,TRBJ1-1,-,once,TGTGCCTGGAGTAGCGAGTGGACTGAAGCTTTCTTT,CAWSSEWTEAFF
TRBV5-1,TRBJ1-2,-,-,TGCGCCAGCAGCTCCTCTCCTTCACGGGGCTATGGCTACACCTTC,CASSSSPSRGYGYTF
TRBV5-1,TRBJ1-3,TRBD1,-,TGCGCCAGCAAGTTGGGACAGGGGGCGGCTGGAAACACCATATATTTT,CASKLGQGAAGNTIYF
TRBV5-6,TRBJ2-3,TRBD2,-,TGTGCCAGCAGCACTAGCGGGAGGGGGGTGACAGATACGCAGTATTTT,CASSTSGRGVTDTQYF
TRBV28,TRBJ1-5,TRBD1,-,TGTGCCAGCAGCTGGACAGGGAACCAGCCCCAGCATTTT,CASSWTGNQPQHF
TRBV4-1,TRBJ2-2,TRBD1,-,TGCGCCAGCACACTGGGACAGACCGACACCGGGGAGCTGTTTTTT,CASTLGQTDTGELFF
TRBV2,TRBJ1-6,-,-,TGTGCCAGCAGCTCTGAGGCAGTCTATAATTCACCCCTCCACTTT,CASSSEAVYNSPLHF
TRBV2,TRBJ1-5,TRBD1,-,TGTGCCAGTAGTGGACAGGGAGTAGGCCAGCCCCAGCATTTT,CASSGQGVGQPQHF
TRBV19,TRBJ2-7,-,few,TGTGCCAGTAACCCCGGGACTCACCCCTACGAGCAGTACTTC,CASNPGTHPYEQYF
TRBV4-3,TRBJ2-3,-,few,TGCGCCAGCAGCTTTGGACTCTTCACAGATACGCAGTATTTT,CASSFGLFTDTQYF
TRBV5-1,TRBJ2-1,TRBD1,-,TGCGCCAGCAGCCTCGGACAGGGGGCGAAGAATGAGCAGTTCTTC,CASSLGQGAKNEQFF
TRBV7-9,TRBJ2-3,TRBD2,-,TGTGCCAGCAGCAGGACTAGCGGGGGCACAGATACGCAGTATTTT,CASSRTSGGTDTQYF
TRBV9,TRBJ1-1,-,-,TGTGCCAGCAGCGTAGAAACAGCCCGGGAAGCTTTCTTT,CASSVETAREAFF
TRBV27,TRBJ2-7,TRBD2,-,TGTGCCAGCAGCCCGGGACTAGCTCACTACGAGCAGTACTTC,CASSPGLAHYEQYF
TRBV7-6,TRBJ2-1,-,-,TGTGCCAGCCAAGACGGAGGGCGGGGTGAGCAGTTCTTC,CASQDGGRGEQFF
TRBV5-4,TRBJ2-4,-,-,TGTGCCAGCAGCAGCGAAGAGAAGCAGTACTTC,CASSSEEKQYF
TRBV28,TRBJ2-1,-,-,TGTGCCAGCAGTACTTCCGGGACGCGGGGTTACAATGAGCAGTTCTTC,CASSTSGTRGYNEQFF
TRBV7-2,TRBJ2-3,-,-,TGTGCCAGCAGCTTCCCCCTAGTGAATACGCAGTATTTT,CASSFPLVNTQYF
TRBV11-2,TRBJ2-5,-,few,TGTGCCAGCAGCTTAGACGGGAGTGGCGGAGAGACCCAGTACTTC,CASSLDGSGGETQYF
TRBV7-6,TRBJ2-7,TRBD2,-,TGTGCCAGCAGCACGGGACTAGCGGGACTTTCTCCAATCACCTACGAGCAGTACTTC,CASSTGLAGLSPITYEQYF
TRBV11-1,TRBJ2-7,TRBD1,-,TGTGCCAGCAGCCACCGGGACAGCCCCTCCTACGAGCAGTACTTC,CASSHRDSPSYEQYF
TRBV19,TRBJ2-5,TRBD2,-,TGTGCCAGTAGTATGGCGGGGGGCGCAGAGACCCAGTACTTC,CASSMAGGAETQYF
TRBV9,TRBJ1-4,TRBD1,-,TGTGCCAGCAGCCCACTGGGACAGGGACGTGAAAAACTGTTTTTT,CASSPLGQGREKLFF
TRBV19,TRBJ2-2,-,-,TGTGCCAGTAGTATTCTGGCAGCGAACACCGGGGAGCTGTTTTTT,CASSILAANTGELFF
TRBV30,TRBJ1-6,TRBD1,few,TGTGCCTGGAGTATCAGGACAGGGTATAATTCACCCCTCCACTTT,CAWSIRTGYNSPLHF
TRBV30,TRBJ1-5,TRBD1,-,TGTGCCTGGAGTTCAGGGGGGAGAAGCAATCAGCCCCAGCATTTT,CAWSSGGRSNQPQHF
TRBV4-1,TRBJ2-1,TRBD2,-,TGCGCCAGCAGCCAAGCGGCGGGGGGGCGGTACAATGAGCAGTTCTTC,CASSQAAGGRYNEQFF
TRBV6-6,TRBJ2-2,TRBD2,-,TGTGCCAGCAGTTACGGCGGGGGGAACACCGGGGAGCTGTTTTTT,CASSYGGGNTGELFF
TRBV7-9,TRBJ2-7,TRBD1,-,TGTGCCAGCAGCGCGGACAGGGGTTACGAGCAGTACTTC,CASSADRGYEQYF
TRBV28,TRBJ1-2,-,-,TGTGCCAGCAGTTTTCGACCGAGGGGCTACACCTTC,CASSFRPRGYTF
TRBV30,TRBJ2-7,TRBD1,-,TGTGCCTGGAGTGTACCAGGGGGCGCCTTGGGAGAGCAGTACTTC,CAWSVPGGALGEQYF
TRBV10-3,TRBJ2-7,TRBD2,-,TGTGCCATCGGAACTAGCGGTGGGCCGGGGGAGCAGTACTTC,CAIGTSGGPGEQYF
TRBV28,TRBJ1-5,-,-,TGTGCCAGCAGTTTAGTCGGCAATCAGCCCCAGCATTTT,CASSLVGNQPQHF
TRBV6-5,TRBJ2-2,TRBD2,-,TGTGCCAGCAGTTCAGCGGGGGGGTCGAACACCGGGGAGCTGTTTTTT,CASSSAGGSNTGELFF
TRBV5-4,TRBJ2-3,-,once,TGTGCCAGCCTACCTCTGGGGGGGGGCGGCACAGATACGCAGTATTTT,CASLPLGGGGTDTQYF
TRBV6-5,TRBJ1-1,-,-,TGTGCCAGCAGCAGACAAGAACCCCACACTGAAGCTTTCTTT,CASSRQEPHTEAFF
TRBV5-5,TRBJ2-7,-,few,TGTGCCAGCAGTTCGGGACTGCTGAGCTCCTACGAGCAGTACTTC,CASSSGLLSSYEQYF
TRBV5-4,TRBJ1-2,-,-,TGTGCCAGCAGCTTGGACAGGAGGGGTGGCTACACCTTC,CASSLDRRGGYTF
TRBV27,TRBJ1-1,TRBD1,-,TGTGCCAGCAGTCCGCGACCCGCCGGGCACAGGGGGAACACTGAAGCTTTCTTT,CASSPRPAGHRGNTEAFF
TRBV28,TRBJ2-7,TRBD1,-,TGTGCCAGCAGTTACATCACGGGACAGGGAAAAGACCCCCACTTC,CASSYITGQGKDPHF